Detailed here is one T cell receptor (beta chain). The naive CD8 population came from CD45RO-negative cells selected for CCR7, without terminally differentiated effector memory CD45RA+ cells. These data come from a study of shared clonotypes between healthy human individuals. On the study more broadly: Three plates were used per donor for CD4 naive, three for CD4 memory, two for CD8 naive and one for CD8 memory.

The CDR3 extends over 15 amino acids. The V end lost 5 bases, the J end lost 0 bases, and 10 bases lay between the germline ends. CDR1 and CDR2 (germline): MGHRA, YSYEKL. Profiled with immunoSEQ multiplex PCR; TCRdb holds only in-frame clones, not every one. The table lists around 2,100,000 clones, 85% to 95% of them singletons. This receptor was identified in a man in his late teens or twenties in good health. Sequencing was performed on naive CD8+ T cells sorted from blood. This sequence joins TRBV4-1 and TRBJ1-4; a possible D gene is TRBD1 (6 bases). The CDR3 reads CASSLQGATNEKLFF. In DNA form, the CDR3 reads TGCGCCAGCAGCTTACAGGGTGCAACTAATGAAAAACTGTTTTTT.